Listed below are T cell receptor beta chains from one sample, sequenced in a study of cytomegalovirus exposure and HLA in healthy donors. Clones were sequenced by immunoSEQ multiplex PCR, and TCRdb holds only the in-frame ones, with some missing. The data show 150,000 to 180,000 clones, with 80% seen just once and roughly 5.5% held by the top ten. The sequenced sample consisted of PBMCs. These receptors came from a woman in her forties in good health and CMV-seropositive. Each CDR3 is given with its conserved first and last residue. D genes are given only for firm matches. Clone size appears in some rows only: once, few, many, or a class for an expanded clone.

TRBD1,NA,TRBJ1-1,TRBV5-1,TGCGCCAGCAGCACGGGACAGGGAAGGCCTACGAACACTGAAGCTTTCTTT,CASSTGQGRPTNTEAFF
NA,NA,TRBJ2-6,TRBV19,TGTGCCAGTACCCTACGAGGGACTCCCACCTCTGGGGCCAACGTCCTGACTTTC,CASTLRGTPTSGANVLTF
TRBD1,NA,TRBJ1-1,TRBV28,TGTGCCACGGGACAGGGGGCGAGAACTGAAGCTTTCTTT,CATGQGARTEAFF
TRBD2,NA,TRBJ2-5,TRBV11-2,TGTGCCAGCAGCTTAGGAGGGACTACACAAGAGACCCAGTACTTC,CASSLGGTTQETQYF
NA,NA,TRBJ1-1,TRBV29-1,TGCAGCGGTGGACAGTCAGAGGCTGAAGCTTTCTTT,CSGGQSEAEAFF
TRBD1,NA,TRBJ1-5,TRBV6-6,TGTGCCAGCAGGACAGGGTTGAATCAGCCCCAGCATTTT,CASRTGLNQPQHF
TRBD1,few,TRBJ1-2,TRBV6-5,TGTGCCAGCAGTGCCGGGACAGGGTTTGGCTATGGCTACACCTTC,CASSAGTGFGYGYTF
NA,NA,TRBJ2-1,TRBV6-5,TGTGCCAGCAGGCCCACCTCGGAGGGCCGGGATGAGCAGTTCTTC,CASRPTSEGRDEQFF
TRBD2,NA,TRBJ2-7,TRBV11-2,TGTGCCAGCAGCTTTAGCGGGAGGGCCGGGGAGCAGTACTTC,CASSFSGRAGEQYF
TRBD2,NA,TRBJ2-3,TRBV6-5,TGTGCCAGCATGGGACTAGCGGGAGTTGTAGATACGCAGTATTTT,CASMGLAGVVDTQYF
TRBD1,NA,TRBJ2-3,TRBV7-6,TGTGCCAGCAGCTTAGTCTTGGACAGGGGCGCAGATACGCAGTATTTT,CASSLVLDRGADTQYF
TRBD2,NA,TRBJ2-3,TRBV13,TGTGCCAGCAGCTTAGTTACTAGCGGGTCCCCCAGTGATACGCAGTATTTT,CASSLVTSGSPSDTQYF
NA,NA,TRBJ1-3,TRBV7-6,TGTGCCAGCAGCTTATCGGCAGGCTCTGGAAACACCATATATTTT,CASSLSAGSGNTIYF
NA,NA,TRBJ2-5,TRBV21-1,TGTGCCAGCAGCAAAGGGGACAGCCCAGAGACCCAGTACTTC,CASSKGDSPETQYF
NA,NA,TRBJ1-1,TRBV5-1,TGCGCCAGCAGCTTGGTGGCAGGGGTGAACACTGAAGCTTTCTTT,CASSLVAGVNTEAFF
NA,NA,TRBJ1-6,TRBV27,TGTGCCAGCAGGGCAGTCTATAATTCACCCCTCCACTTT,CASRAVYNSPLHF
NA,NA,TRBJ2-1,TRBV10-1,TGCGCCAGCAGCGTTGACAGCGACAATGAGCAGTTCTTC,CASSVDSDNEQFF
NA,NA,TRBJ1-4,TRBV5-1,TGCGCCAGCAGCTTGTCGTCAGGGGAGGAAAAACTGTTTTTT,CASSLSSGEEKLFF
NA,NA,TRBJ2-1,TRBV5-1,TGCGCCAGCAGCTTGGAGGAGTGGGGGCCCTACAATGAGCAGTTCTTC,CASSLEEWGPYNEQFF
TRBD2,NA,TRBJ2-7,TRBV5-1,TGCGCCAGCAGCTCCCGGGGGGGGACCTACGAGCAGTACTTC,CASSSRGGTYEQYF
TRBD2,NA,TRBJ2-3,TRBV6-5,TGTGCCAGTTCAACTAGCGGGGGTCGCGCGCAGTATTTT,CASSTSGGRAQYF
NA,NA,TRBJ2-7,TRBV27,TGTGCCAGCAGCCTTGCAGGGTTGGCCGAGCAGTACTTC,CASSLAGLAEQYF
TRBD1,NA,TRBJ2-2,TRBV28,TGTGCCAGCAACGGACAGGGGGCCGGCACCGGGGAGCTGTTTTTT,CASNGQGAGTGELFF
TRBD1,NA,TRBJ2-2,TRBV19,TGTGCCAGTAGTATGTCGGCAGGGGGAACCGGGGAGCTGTTTTTT,CASSMSAGGTGELFF
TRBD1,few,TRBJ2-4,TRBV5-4,TGTGCCAGCGGACAGGATCTAGCCAAAAACATTCAGTACTTC,CASGQDLAKNIQYF
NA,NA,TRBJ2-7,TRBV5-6,TGTGCCAGCAGCCGCGATCGACTAGTTCCTCCCTACGAGCAGTACTTC,CASSRDRLVPPYEQYF
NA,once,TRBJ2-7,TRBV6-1,TGTGCCAGCAGCCTGGAGGGGTACTACGAGCAGTACTTC,CASSLEGYYEQYF
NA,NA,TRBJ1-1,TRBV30,TGTGCCTGGAGCCGACAGGAAAACACTGAAGCTTTCTTT,CAWSRQENTEAFF
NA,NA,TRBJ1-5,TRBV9,TGTGCCAGCAGCCTACAGGGTCTAAGCAATCAGCCCCAGCATTTT,CASSLQGLSNQPQHF
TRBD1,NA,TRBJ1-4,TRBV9,TGTGCCAGCAGCGTAGGCGGGACAGGGAATGAAAAACTGTTTTTT,CASSVGGTGNEKLFF
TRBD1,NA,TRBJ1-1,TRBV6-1,TGTGCCAGCAGTGGCGACAGGGGGAACACTGAAGCTTTCTTT,CASSGDRGNTEAFF
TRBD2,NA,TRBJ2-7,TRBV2,TGTGCCAGCAGTAGATCTAGCGGGGGCTCCTACGAGCAGTACTTC,CASSRSSGGSYEQYF
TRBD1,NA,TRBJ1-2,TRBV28,TGTGCCAGCAGTACCCCGACAGGGGGAACAAGTGGCTACACCTTC,CASSTPTGGTSGYTF
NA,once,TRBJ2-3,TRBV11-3,TGTGCCAGCAGCTTATATAGCACAGATACGCAGTATTTT,CASSLYSTDTQYF
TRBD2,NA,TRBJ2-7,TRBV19,TGTGCCAGTAGCTCCCAGCTAGCGGGGCCCTACGAGCAGTACTTC,CASSSQLAGPYEQYF
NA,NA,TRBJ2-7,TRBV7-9,TGTGCCAGCAGCCTCTTTGAACTGGCAGGCGAGCAGTACTTC,CASSLFELAGEQYF
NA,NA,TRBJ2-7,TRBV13,TGTGCCAGCAGCTGGGCAGGGGACGAGCAGTACTTC,CASSWAGDEQYF
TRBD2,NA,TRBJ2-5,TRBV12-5,TGTGCTAGTGGCTTAGGACTAGCGGGAGAAAAGACCCAGTACTTC,CASGLGLAGEKTQYF
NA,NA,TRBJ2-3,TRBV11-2,TGTGCCAGCAGCTACCGGAGGGGACCTAGCACAGATACGCAGTATTTT,CASSYRRGPSTDTQYF
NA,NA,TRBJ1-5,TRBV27,TGTGCCAGCAGTTCCACCGGGGGCAATCAGCCCCAGCATTTT,CASSSTGGNQPQHF
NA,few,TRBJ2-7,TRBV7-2,TGTGCCAGCAGCTTCGGGCAGGGGTTCGACGAGCAGTACTTC,CASSFGQGFDEQYF
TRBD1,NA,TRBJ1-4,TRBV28,TGTGCCAGCAGTCCGGGACAGGGGACTGAAAAACTGTTTTTT,CASSPGQGTEKLFF
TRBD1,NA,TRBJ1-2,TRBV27,TGTGCCAGCAGTCACGGACAGGGGGCTTATGGCTACACCTTC,CASSHGQGAYGYTF
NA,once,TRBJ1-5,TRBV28,TGTGCCAGCAGTTTGGGCACCCTTTTTCACAATCAGCCCCAGCATTTT,CASSLGTLFHNQPQHF
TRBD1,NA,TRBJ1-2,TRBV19,TGTGCCAGTAGCAATGACAGGGGGCGGTGTGGCTACACCTTC,CASSNDRGRCGYTF
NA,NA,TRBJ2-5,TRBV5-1,TGCGCCAGCAGCTTAAATACAGGGAGCGGCGAGACCCAGTACTTC,CASSLNTGSGETQYF